The rows below give T cell receptor beta chains drawn from one sample of a study of response to subunit inactivated influenza vaccine. MiXCR, applied by TCRdb to the RT-PCR reads, yields one record per CDR3 protein. The profile covers around 850,000 distinct CDR3 sequences, with around 20% appearing a single time and 11% taken by the ten largest. The source was PBMCs from blood, collected about 5 days after vaccination. Every receptor here comes from a man aged 45-65 years who received an inactivated influenza vaccine. CDR3s include the opening cysteine and the closing phenylalanine or tryptophan. A D gene is named only where the DNA matches it firmly. Part of the rows lack a size; the others show once, few, many or a class for expanded clones.

CDR3nt: TGTGCCAGCAGTCCTTTGACGGTTACTAGCACAGATACGCAGTATTTT
CDR3aa: CASSPLTVTSTDTQYF
j_gene: TRBJ2-3
abundance: .
d_gene: .
len: 16
v_gene: TRBV28

CDR3nt: TGTGCCAGCAGTCCACGGACTAGCGGGAAGGGGGACCAGTACTTC
CDR3aa: CASSPRTSGKGDQYF
j_gene: TRBJ2-5
abundance: .
d_gene: TRBD2
len: 15
v_gene: TRBV28

CDR3nt: TGTGCCAGCAGTTTATACCAGAAAAGCGACTGGCCCTTCAGTGAGCAGTTCTTC
CDR3aa: CASSLYQKSDWPFSEQFF
j_gene: TRBJ2-1
abundance: .
d_gene: .
len: 18
v_gene: TRBV27

CDR3nt: TGCAGCGCTAAGACTAGCGGGAGTTATGAGCAGTTCTTC
CDR3aa: CSAKTSGSYEQFF
j_gene: TRBJ2-1
abundance: many
d_gene: TRBD2
len: 13
v_gene: TRBV29-1

CDR3nt: TGTGCCAGCAGTTTCGCGGTTCGGCAGTTACCCACCGGGGAGCTGTTTTTT
CDR3aa: CASSFAVRQLPTGELFF
j_gene: TRBJ2-2
abundance: .
d_gene: .
len: 17
v_gene: TRBV27

CDR3nt: TGTGCCAGCAGCTTAGTGGGGGCACCCTACGAGCAGTACTTC
CDR3aa: CASSLVGAPYEQYF
j_gene: TRBJ2-7
abundance: .
d_gene: .
len: 14
v_gene: TRBV7-9

CDR3nt: TGTGCCAGCAGCGCAAACCGGGACAGCTACAATGAGCAGTTCTTC
CDR3aa: CASSANRDSYNEQFF
j_gene: TRBJ2-1
abundance: few
d_gene: TRBD1
len: 15
v_gene: TRBV13

CDR3nt: TGTGCCAGCAGTTACTCGGCAAGGGTTGGCTACACCTTC
CDR3aa: CASSYSARVGYTF
j_gene: TRBJ1-2
abundance: .
d_gene: .
len: 13
v_gene: TRBV6-2/TRBV6-3

CDR3nt: TGCGCCAGCAAGCTTGGGGGTGGTCCCTACGAGCAGTACTTC
CDR3aa: CASKLGGGPYEQYF
j_gene: TRBJ2-7
abundance: .
d_gene: .
len: 14
v_gene: TRBV5-1

CDR3nt: TGTGCCAGCTCCCGACGAGGAGTGCAGGGTGAAAAACTGTTTTTT
CDR3aa: CASSRRGVQGEKLFF
j_gene: TRBJ1-4
abundance: few
d_gene: .
len: 15
v_gene: TRBV18

CDR3nt: TGTGCCAGCAGCTCCAGTGGGGCAGAACAGCCCCAGCATTTT
CDR3aa: CASSSSGAEQPQHF
j_gene: TRBJ1-5
abundance: few
d_gene: .
len: 14
v_gene: TRBV7-2

CDR3nt: TGCGCCAGCAGCCTTACCGGGCCTCCGAAAAATGAGCAGTTCTTC
CDR3aa: CASSLTGPPKNEQFF
j_gene: TRBJ2-1
abundance: many
d_gene: .
len: 15
v_gene: TRBV5-1

CDR3nt: TGTGCCAGCAGCTCGGACACACGCCAGGAGCAGTTCTTC
CDR3aa: CASSSDTRQEQFF
j_gene: TRBJ2-1
abundance: many
d_gene: .
len: 13
v_gene: TRBV7-3

CDR3nt: TGTGCCAGCAGTAGCCAGACAGGCTCTAATGAAAAACTGTTTTTT
CDR3aa: CASSSQTGSNEKLFF
j_gene: TRBJ1-4
abundance: many
d_gene: .
len: 15
v_gene: TRBV12-3/TRBV12-4

CDR3nt: TGTGCCAGCAGTCTAGGGTATAGCGGGGGGGCCCACAATGAGCAGTTCTTC
CDR3aa: CASSLGYSGGAHNEQFF
j_gene: TRBJ2-1
abundance: few
d_gene: TRBD2
len: 17
v_gene: TRBV12-3/TRBV12-4

CDR3nt: TGTGCCAGCAGCCAGGGGTCCCTAGAGGGGACCCAGTACTTC
CDR3aa: CASSQGSLEGTQYF
j_gene: TRBJ2-5
abundance: few
d_gene: .
len: 14
v_gene: TRBV6-1